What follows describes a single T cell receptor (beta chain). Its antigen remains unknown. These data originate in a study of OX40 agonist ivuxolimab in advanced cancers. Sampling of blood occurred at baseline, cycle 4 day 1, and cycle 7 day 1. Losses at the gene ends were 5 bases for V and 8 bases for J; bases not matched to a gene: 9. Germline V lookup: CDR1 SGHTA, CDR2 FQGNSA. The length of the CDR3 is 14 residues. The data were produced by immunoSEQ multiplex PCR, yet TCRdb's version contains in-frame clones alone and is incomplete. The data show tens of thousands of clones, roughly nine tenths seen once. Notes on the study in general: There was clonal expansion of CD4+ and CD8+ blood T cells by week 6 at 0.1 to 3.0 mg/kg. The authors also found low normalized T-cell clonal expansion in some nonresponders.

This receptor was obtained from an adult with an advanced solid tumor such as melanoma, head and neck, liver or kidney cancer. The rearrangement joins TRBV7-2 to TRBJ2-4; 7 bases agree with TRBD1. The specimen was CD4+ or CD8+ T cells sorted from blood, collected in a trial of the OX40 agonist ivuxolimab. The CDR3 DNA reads TGTGCCAGCAGCCCGGGACAGAAGGGGGACATTCAGTACTTC. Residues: CASSPGQKGDIQYF.